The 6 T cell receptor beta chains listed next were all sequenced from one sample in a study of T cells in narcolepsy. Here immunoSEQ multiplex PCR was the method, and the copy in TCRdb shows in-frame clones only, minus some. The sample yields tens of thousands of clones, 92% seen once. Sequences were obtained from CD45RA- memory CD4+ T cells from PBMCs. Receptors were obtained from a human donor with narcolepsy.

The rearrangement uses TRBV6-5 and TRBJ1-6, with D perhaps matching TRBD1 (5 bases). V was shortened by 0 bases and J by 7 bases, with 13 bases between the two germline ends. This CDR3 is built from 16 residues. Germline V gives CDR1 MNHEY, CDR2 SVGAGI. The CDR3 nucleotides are TGTGCCAGCAGTTACTCGAGGGACCGCATAAATTCACCCCTCCACTTT. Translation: CASSYSRDRINSPLHF.

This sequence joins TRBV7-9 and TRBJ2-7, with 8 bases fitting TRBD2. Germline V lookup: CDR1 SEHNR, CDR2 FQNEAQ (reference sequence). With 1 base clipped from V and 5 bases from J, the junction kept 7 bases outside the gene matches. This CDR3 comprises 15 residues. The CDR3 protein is CASSLGSGSWDEQYF. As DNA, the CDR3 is TGTGCCAGCAGCTTAGGAAGCGGGAGTTGGGACGAGCAGTACTTC.

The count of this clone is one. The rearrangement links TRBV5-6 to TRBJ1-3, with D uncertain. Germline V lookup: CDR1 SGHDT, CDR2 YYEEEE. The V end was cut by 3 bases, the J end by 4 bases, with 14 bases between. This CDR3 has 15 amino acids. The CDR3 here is CASSSNFRKGNTIYF. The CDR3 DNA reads TGTGCCAGCAGCTCGAACTTTAGAAAAGGAAACACCATATATTTT.

The CDR3 protein is CASSASTGGPYEQYF. In DNA, the CDR3 is TGTGCCAGCAGCGCAAGCACGGGGGGTCCCTACGAGCAGTACTTC. The chain recombines TRBV5-4 with TRBJ2-7; 7 bases are a match to TRBD2. This CDR3 has 15 residues. V dropped 4 bases and J dropped 2; count of bases not matched to a gene: 9. The germline CDR1 and CDR2 sequences are SGHNT and YYREEE (reference sequence).

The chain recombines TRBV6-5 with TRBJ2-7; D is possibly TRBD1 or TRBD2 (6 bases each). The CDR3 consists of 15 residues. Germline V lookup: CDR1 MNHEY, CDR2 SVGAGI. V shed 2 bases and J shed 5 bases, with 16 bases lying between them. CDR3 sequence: CASSYGAGEVDEQYF. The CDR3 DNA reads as TGTGCCAGCAGTTACGGGGCAGGGGAGGTCGACGAGCAGTACTTC.

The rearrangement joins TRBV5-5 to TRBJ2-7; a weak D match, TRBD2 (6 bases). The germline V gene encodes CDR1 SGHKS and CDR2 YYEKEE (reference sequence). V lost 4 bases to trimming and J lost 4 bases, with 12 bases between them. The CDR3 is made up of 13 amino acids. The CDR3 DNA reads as TGTGCCAGCAGCCCAGGCGGGGTTTACGAGCAGTACTTC. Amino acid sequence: CASSPGGVYEQYF.